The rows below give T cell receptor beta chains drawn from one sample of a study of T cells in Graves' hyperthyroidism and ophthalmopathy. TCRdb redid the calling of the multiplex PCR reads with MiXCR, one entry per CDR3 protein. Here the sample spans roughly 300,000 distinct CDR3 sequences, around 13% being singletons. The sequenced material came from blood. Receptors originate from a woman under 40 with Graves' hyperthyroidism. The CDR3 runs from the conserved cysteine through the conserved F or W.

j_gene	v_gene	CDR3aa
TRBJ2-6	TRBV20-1	CSARAAVEANVLTF
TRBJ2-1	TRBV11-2	CASSTGSGYYNEQFF
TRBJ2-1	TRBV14	CASSVGYNEQFF
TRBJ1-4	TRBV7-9	CASRPQSGDDYGEKLFF
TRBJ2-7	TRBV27	CASMGLAGLLEQYF
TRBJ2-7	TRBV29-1	CSVGPGTSSPYEQYF
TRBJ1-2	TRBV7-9	CASSLVPVLGGYTF
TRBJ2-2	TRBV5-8	CASSRQGANTGELFF
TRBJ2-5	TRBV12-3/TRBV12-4	CASSTSAGLETQYF
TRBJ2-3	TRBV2	CAALASGGDTQYF
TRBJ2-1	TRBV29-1	CSGGLSGRRVNEQFF
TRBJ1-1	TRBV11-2	CASSFTNTEAFF
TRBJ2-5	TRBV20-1	CSAPGQGFETQYF
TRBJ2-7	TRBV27	CASSEGLLLGEQYF
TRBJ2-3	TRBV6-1	CASNTGVGDTQYF
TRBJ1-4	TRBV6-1	CASRTGSLGNEKLFF
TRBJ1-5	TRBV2	CATAGGPSNQPQHF
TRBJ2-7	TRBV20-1	CSAEGRGVSYEQYF
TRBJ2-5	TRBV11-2	CASSLDPRQETQYF
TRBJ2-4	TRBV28	CASSLTALIAKNIQYF
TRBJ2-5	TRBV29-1	CSGLTSGRETQYF
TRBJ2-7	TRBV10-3	CAISEPDWRESRGAYEQYF
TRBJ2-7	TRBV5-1	CASSGNTEQYF
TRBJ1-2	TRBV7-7	CASSLGNQGSVYGYTF
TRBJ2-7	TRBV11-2	CASSFLGQGSYVYEQYF
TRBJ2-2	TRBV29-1	CSVDEPRGELFF
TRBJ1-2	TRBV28	CASSSASPYGYTF
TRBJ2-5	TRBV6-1	CASSAQGPETQYF
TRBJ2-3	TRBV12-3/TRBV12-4	CASRGGADTQYF
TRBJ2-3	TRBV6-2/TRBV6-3	CASSYGGDGTDTQYF
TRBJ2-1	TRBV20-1	CSATPSGRADEQFF
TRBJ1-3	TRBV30	CAWSVTVSGNTIYF
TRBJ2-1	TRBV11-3	CASSLGRREVTEQFF
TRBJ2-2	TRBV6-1	CASSLLGAPSTGELFF
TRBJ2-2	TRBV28	CASSIDSANTGELFF
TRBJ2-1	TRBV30	CACKGLAANEQFF
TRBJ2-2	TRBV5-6	CASSFQGARELFF
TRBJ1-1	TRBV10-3	CAISYSGTANTEAFF
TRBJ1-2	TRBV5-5	CASSYQGDGYTF
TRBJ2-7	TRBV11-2	CASSLDWSTLALYEQYF
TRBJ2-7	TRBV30	CAWSVLAGSYEQYF
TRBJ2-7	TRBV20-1	CSASRSGREYEQYF
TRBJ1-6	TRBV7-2	CASSLVKNNSPLHF
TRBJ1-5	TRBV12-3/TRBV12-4	CASSLSGGDQPQHF
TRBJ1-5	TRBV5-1	CASSGSRGPNQPQHF
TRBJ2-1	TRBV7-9	CASSSVSSNEQFF
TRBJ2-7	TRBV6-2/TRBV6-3	CASSPRAGVAYEQYF
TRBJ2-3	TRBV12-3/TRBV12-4	CASSPVVGPDTQYF
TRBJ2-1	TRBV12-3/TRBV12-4	CASSLTLAGGINEQFF
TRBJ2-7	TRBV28	CASSSLPTWEQYF
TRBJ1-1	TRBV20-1	CSAPPGQGAFF
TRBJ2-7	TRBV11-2	CASSLSRRGGSEQYF
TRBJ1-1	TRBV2	CAGQVMNTEAFF
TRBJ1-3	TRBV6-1	CASSHGSSGNTIYF
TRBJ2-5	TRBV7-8	CASSLVGGQETQYF
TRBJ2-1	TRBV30	CAWMPSGIGEQFF
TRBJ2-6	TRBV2	CASREGKGSRSGANVLTF
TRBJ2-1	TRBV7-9	CASSLEDRGEQFF
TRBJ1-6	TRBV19	CASSVYRGLDSPLHF